Given below is one T cell receptor beta chain in context. Its antigen is as yet unknown. CDR3 length: 14 amino acids. The germline gives CDR1 SGHRS, CDR2 YFSETQ. V lost 2 bases, J lost 0 bases, and 5 bases lay in between. These data come from a study of T cell responses to AZD1222 COVID-19 vaccine. Notes on the study in general: Only five to seven individuals given AZD1222 were seropositive at baseline. Vaccine-associated CD4 TCRs ranged over spike, dominating at 160-218 and 743-854.

The method was immunoSEQ multiplex PCR; TCRdb's version includes in-frame clones alone and lacks a portion of them. Among about 110,000 clones listed, about 86% were seen once. The sample here was peripheral blood, taken on day 0 of AZD1222 vaccination. The TCR was taken from an adult in good health. The gene calls are TRBV5-1 and TRBJ2-2; possible D gene TRBD2, 5 bases. The CDR3 here is CASSFGANTGELFF. The CDR3 DNA follows: TGCGCCAGCAGCTTCGGGGCGAACACCGGGGAGCTGTTTTTT.